This note documents a single T cell receptor (beta chain) sequence. Its antigen is unidentified. This record comes from a study of T cells in localized non-small cell lung cancer. Study-wide results and caveats: Higher blood T cell density went with longer overall survival. Of the tissues analyzed, uninvolved adjacent lung showed maximal T cell clonality, greater than tumor.

The data were produced by immunoSEQ multiplex PCR, yet TCRdb's version contains in-frame clones alone and is incomplete. The sample lists 10,000 to 12,000 clones; over 65% were seen once. The germline V gene has CDR1 SGHRS and CDR2 YFSETQ. V lost 0 bases, J lost 1 base, and 7 bases lay in between. This CDR3 has 14 residues. The V and J genes are TRBV5-1 and TRBJ2-5; D gene uncertain. This TCR was sampled from a male donor older than 55 with stage I lung adenocarcinoma. Source: peripheral blood, taken before any cancer treatment. DNA of the CDR3: TGCGCCAGCAGCTTGGCTCAACTCCAAGAGACCCAGTACTTC. This sequence encodes CASSLAQLQETQYF.